One sample yielded the 9 T cell receptor beta chains listed below, sequenced in a study of blood T cell repertoires in COVID-19. The data were produced by immunoSEQ multiplex PCR, yet TCRdb's version contains in-frame clones alone and is incomplete. The sample gives around 62,000 clones, 88% of which show up once; 43% is in the top ten. Sequenced material: peripheral blood. All receptors come from a woman in her fifties or sixties with COVID-19, enrolled during active disease.

This chain uses TRBV11-1 with TRBJ1-5, with D perhaps TRBD1 (5 bases). Per the germline V gene, CDR1 is SGHAT and CDR2 is FQDESV (reference sequence). The CDR3 loop spans 13 amino acids. Trimming removed 2 bases at V and 10 bases at J, with 12 bases between. The CDR3 nucleotides are TGTGCCAGCAGCTTACTGGGGGGGGGACCCCAGCATTTT. Amino acids: CASSLLGGGPQHF.

The chain links TRBV5-1 to TRBJ1-1; perhaps TRBD1 as D (5 bases). With 4 bases removed from V and 5 bases from J, the gap between germline ends came to 15 bases. Germline loops: CDR1 SGHRS, CDR2 YFSETQ. CDR3 length: 14 residues. The DNA for the CDR3 is TGCGCCAGCAGCGCGGGACTCTCTGGGACTGAAGCTTTCTTT. This sequence encodes CASSAGLSGTEAFF.

The chain combines TRBV6-6 with TRBJ1-5, with a tentative D call TRBD1 (6 bases). The CDR3 totals 15 residues. CDR1 and CDR2 from the germline V gene are MNHNY and SVGAGI (reference sequence). V lost 2 bases, J lost 3 bases, and 11 bases lay in between. CDR3 in amino acids: CASSYEGVYNQPQHF. CDR3 DNA sequence: TGTGCCAGCAGTTACGAGGGGGTCTACAATCAGCCCCAGCATTTT.

This chain links TRBV5-5 with TRBJ2-5; 8 positions match TRBD2. Looked up from germline, CDR1 is SGHKS and CDR2 is YYEKEE (reference sequence). The CDR3 has 14 amino acids. V was pared by 3 bases and J by 5 bases, with 6 bases of the junction left unmatched. The CDR3 loop is CASSWRTSLETQYF. Here the CDR3 DNA reads TGTGCCAGCAGCTGGCGGACTAGCCTGGAGACCCAGTACTTC.

The rearrangement uses TRBV10-3 and TRBJ2-7; 12 bases align to TRBD1. Unmatched junction bases numbered 10, after V lost 6 bases and J lost 4 bases. This CDR3 has 16 residues. Germline CDR1 and CDR2: ENHRY and SYGVKD. CDR3 sequence (DNA): TGTGCCATCAGCGCGCCGGGACAGGGGGCTTTATACGAGCAGTACTTC. Protein sequence: CAISAPGQGALYEQYF.

The rearrangement uses TRBV10-3 and TRBJ1-1; 9 nucleotides agree with TRBD1. The CDR3 sequence is 14 residues long. With 6 bases clipped from V and 6 bases from J, the junction kept 8 bases outside the gene matches. The germline V gene has CDR1 ENHRY and CDR2 SYGVKD. The chain's CDR3 is CAISFQTGGAEAFF. CDR3 in DNA: TGTGCCATCAGCTTCCAGACAGGGGGTGCTGAAGCTTTCTTT.

This clone was detected only a few times. J is TRBJ1-2 and V is TRBV28, with TRBD1 identical over 8 bases. CDR1 and CDR2 (germline): MDHEN, SYDVKM. This CDR3 has 15 residues. V gave up 6 bases and J gave up 4 bases; unmatched junction bases: 10. The CDR3 sequence: CASRSNRGLGYGYTF. The DNA of the CDR3 is TGTGCCAGCAGATCCAACAGGGGGTTAGGCTATGGCTACACCTTC.

V is TRBV5-1 and J is TRBJ2-7, with D perhaps matching TRBD2 (6 bases). CDR1 is SGHRS and CDR2 is YFSETQ in the germline V gene. V dropped 7 bases and J dropped 3 bases, with 20 bases sitting between them. There are 15 residues in the CDR3. CDR3 sequence reads: CASWVGGGMNYEQYF. The CDR3 DNA is TGCGCCAGCTGGGTGGGTGGGGGGATGAACTACGAGCAGTACTTC.

CDR3 sequence reads: CASSLSQASNEQFF. In nucleotides, the CDR3 is TGTGCCAGCAGCTTATCCCAAGCTAGCAATGAGCAGTTCTTC. J is TRBJ2-1 and V is TRBV7-2; D remains unclear. The CDR3 length is 14 residues. V was clipped by 2 bases and J by 6 bases, with 11 bases between them. Germline assignment: CDR1 SGHTA and CDR2 FQGNSA.